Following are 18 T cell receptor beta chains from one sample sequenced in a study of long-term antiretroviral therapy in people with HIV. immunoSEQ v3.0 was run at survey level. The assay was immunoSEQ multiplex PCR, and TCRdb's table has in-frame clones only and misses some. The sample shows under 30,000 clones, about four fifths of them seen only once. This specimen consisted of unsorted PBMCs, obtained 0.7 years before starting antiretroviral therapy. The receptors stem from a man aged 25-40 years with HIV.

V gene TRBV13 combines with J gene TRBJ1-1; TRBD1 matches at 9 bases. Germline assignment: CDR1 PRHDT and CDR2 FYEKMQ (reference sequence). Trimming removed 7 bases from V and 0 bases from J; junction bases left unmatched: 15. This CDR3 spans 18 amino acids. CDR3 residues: CASTALIWDREVNTEAFF. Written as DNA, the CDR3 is TGTGCCAGCACCGCGCTCATCTGGGACAGGGAAGTGAACACTGAAGCTTTCTTT.

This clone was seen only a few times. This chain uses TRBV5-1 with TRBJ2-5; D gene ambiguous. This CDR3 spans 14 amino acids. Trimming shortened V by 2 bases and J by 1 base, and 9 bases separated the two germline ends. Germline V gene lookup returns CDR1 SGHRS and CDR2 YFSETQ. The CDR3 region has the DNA TGCGCCAGCAGCTTCTTGGGGTCCCAAGAGACCCAGTACTTC. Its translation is CASSFLGSQETQYF.

The CDR3: CASSLGTGTTSDTQYF. The CDR3, as DNA: TGTGCCAGCAGCTTAGGGACCGGGACTACATCAGATACGCAGTATTTT. The chain has TRBV7-9 and TRBJ2-3; TRBD2 matches 7 bases. V dropped 1 base and J dropped 4; count of bases not matched to a gene: 8. Germline CDR1 is SEHNR and CDR2 is FQNEAQ (reference sequence). The CDR3 runs 16 residues.

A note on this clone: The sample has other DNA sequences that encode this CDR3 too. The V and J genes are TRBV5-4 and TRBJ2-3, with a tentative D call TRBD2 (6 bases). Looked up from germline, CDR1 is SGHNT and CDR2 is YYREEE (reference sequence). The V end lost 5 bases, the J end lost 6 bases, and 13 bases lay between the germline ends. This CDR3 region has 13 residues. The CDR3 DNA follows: TGTGCCAGCAGTTTCGGGGGTTCTGATACGCAGTATTTT. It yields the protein CASSFGGSDTQYF.

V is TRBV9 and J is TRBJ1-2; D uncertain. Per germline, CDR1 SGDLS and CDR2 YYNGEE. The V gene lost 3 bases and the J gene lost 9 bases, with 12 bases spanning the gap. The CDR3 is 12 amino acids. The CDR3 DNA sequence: TGTGCCAGCAGCGAAAACCCTGGGAGCTACACCTTC. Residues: CASSENPGSYTF.

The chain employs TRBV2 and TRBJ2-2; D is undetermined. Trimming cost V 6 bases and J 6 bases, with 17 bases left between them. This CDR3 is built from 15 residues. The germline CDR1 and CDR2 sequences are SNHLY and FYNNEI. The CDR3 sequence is CASSLGPIPAGELFF. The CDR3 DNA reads TGTGCCAGCAGCCTAGGACCCATTCCGGCCGGGGAGCTGTTTTTT.

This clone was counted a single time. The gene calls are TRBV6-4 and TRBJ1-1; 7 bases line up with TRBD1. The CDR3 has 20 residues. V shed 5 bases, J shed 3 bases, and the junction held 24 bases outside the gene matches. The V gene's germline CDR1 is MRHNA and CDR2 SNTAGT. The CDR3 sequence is CASSSKPLLRTGWAHTEAFF. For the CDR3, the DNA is TGTGCCAGCAGTTCTAAACCACTCCTTAGGACAGGATGGGCACACACTGAAGCTTTCTTT.

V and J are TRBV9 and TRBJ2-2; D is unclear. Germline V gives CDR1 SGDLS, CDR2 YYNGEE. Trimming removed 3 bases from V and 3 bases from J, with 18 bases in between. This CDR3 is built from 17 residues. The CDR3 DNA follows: TGTGCCAGCAGCGCCCCGGATGCCTCTTGGGACACCGGGGAGCTGTTTTTT. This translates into CASSAPDASWDTGELFF.

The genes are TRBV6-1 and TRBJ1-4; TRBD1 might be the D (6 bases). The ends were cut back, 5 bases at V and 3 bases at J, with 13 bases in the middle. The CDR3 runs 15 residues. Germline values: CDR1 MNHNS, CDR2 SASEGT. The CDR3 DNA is TGTGCCAGCAGTTTGGCCGGGGGCTCTAATGAAAAACTGTTTTTT. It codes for CASSLAGGSNEKLFF.

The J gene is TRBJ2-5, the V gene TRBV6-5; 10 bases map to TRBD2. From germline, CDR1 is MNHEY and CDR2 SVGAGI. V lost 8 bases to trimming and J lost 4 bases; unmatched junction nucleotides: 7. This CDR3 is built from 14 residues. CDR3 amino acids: CASGLAGGGETQYF. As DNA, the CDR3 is TGTGCCAGCGGTTTAGCGGGAGGCGGAGAGACCCAGTACTTC.

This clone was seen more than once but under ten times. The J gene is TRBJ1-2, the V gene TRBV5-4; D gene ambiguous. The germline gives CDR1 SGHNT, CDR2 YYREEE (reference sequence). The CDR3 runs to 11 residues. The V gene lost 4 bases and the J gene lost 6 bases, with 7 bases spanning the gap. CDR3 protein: CASSAFNGYTF. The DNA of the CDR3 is TGTGCCAGCAGCGCCTTTAATGGCTACACCTTC.

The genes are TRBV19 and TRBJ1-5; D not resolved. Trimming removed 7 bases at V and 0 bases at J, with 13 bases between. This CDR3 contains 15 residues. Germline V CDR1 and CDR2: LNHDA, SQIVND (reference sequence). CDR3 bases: TGTGCCAGTATCTCACAGATTAATAGCAATCAGCCCCAGCATTTT. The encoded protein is CASISQINSNQPQHF.

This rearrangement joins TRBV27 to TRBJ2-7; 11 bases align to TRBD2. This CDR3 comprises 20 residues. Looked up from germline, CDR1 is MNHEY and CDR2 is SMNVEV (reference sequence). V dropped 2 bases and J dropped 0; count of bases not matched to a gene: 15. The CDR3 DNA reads TGTGCCAGCAGTTTACGGGGCCTAGCGGGGGGAACAATTAACTCCTACGAGCAGTACTTC. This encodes CASSLRGLAGGTINSYEQYF.

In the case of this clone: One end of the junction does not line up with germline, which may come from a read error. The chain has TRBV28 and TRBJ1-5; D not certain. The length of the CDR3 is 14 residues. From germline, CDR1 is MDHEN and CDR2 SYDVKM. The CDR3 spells CASSLPGRNPPQHF. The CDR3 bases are TGTGCCAGCAGTTTGCCAGGACGCAATCCGCCCCAGCATTTT.

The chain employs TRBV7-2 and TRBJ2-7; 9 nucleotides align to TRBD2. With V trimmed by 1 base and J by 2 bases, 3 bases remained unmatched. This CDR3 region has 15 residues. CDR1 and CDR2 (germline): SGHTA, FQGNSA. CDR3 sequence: CASSLEAGGTYEQYF. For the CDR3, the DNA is TGTGCCAGCAGCTTAGAGGCGGGAGGGACCTACGAGCAGTACTTC. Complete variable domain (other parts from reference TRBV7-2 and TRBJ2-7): GAGVSQSPSNKVTEKGKDVELRCDPISGHTALYWYRQSLGQGLEFLIYFQGNSAPDKSGLPSDRFSAERTGGSVSTLTIQRTQQEDSAVYLCASSLEAGGTYEQYFGPGTRLTVT.

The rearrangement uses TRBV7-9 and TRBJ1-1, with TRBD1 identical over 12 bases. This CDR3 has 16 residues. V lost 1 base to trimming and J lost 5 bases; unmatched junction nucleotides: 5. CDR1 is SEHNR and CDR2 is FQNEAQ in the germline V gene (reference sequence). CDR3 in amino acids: CASSLEGTGGGTEAFF. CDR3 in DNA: TGTGCCAGCAGCTTAGAGGGGACAGGGGGCGGAACTGAAGCTTTCTTT.

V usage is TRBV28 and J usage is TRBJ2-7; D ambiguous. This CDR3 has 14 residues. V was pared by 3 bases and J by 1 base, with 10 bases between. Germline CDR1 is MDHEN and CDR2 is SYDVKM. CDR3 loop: CASSFVALSYEQYF. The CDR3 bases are TGTGCCAGCAGTTTTGTGGCCCTTTCCTACGAGCAGTACTTC.

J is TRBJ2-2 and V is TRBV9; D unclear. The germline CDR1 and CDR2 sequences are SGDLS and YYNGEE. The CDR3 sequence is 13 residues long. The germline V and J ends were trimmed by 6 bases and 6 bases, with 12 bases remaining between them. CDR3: CASTYTESGELFF. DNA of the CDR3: TGTGCCAGCACCTATACGGAGTCCGGGGAGCTGTTTTTT.